The source of this T cell receptor (beta chain) is a study of cytotoxic CD8 clonotypes in ibrutinib-treated CLL. Study-level results: Public clonotypes were seen rarely and were contracted or stable on treatment.

With V trimmed by 2 bases and J by 5 bases, 9 bases remained unmatched. Germline V CDR1 and CDR2: WNHNN, SYGVQD (reference sequence). This CDR3 has 15 amino acids. The data were produced by immunoSEQ multiplex PCR, yet TCRdb's version contains in-frame clones alone and is incomplete. The sample carries roughly 220,000 clones, roughly 73% recorded once. Of note for this clone: Antigen: not known.

Sequencing was performed on PBMCs, taken after 12 months of ibrutinib treatment. This clonotype originated in a human donor with chronic lymphocytic leukemia. V and J are TRBV10-1 and TRBJ2-7; 7 bases fit TRBD1. DNA of the CDR3: TGCGCCAGCAGTGAGGTCGGGACAGATCCCGACGAGCAGTACTTC. Amino acid sequence: CASSEVGTDPDEQYF.